This T cell receptor (beta chain) was sequenced for a study of neoadjuvant anti-PD-1 for oral cavity cancer. Study conclusions and caveats: Only three patients per response group were TCR-analyzed; validation needed.

Germline V lookup: CDR1 LNHDA, CDR2 SQIVND (reference sequence). The ends were cut back, 1 base at V and 9 bases at J, with 7 bases in the middle. This CDR3 is built from 12 residues. PBMC libraries mostly used around 500 ng of input genomic DNA, with six replicates per sample. The repertoire was sequenced with immunoSEQ multiplex PCR; TCRdb's copy has only in-frame clones and lacks some. In the table there are over 14,000 clones, around 70% of which are singletons. The time point was: after neoadjuvant nivolumab, at surgical resection. Comment on this clone: The antigen is undetermined.

The input for sequencing was PBMCs, taken after nivolumab (anti-PD-1) treatment. The rearrangement links TRBV19 to TRBJ2-1; possible D gene TRBD1, 5 bases. The TCR originated in a person between 35 and 79 years old with oral cavity squamous cell carcinoma. Here the CDR3 DNA reads TGTGCCAGTAGTATAGGGGGCATTGAGCAGTTCTTC. Protein: CASSIGGIEQFF.